This T cell receptor (beta chain) was profiled in a study of blood T cells in healthy people across ages. With a J-beta primer mix and a sample-barcoded 5' primer, a second PCR ran roughly 6 to 11 cycles. Tagging of each cDNA molecule was performed by a template-switch adaptor with 12 random nucleotides. TCRdb called the 5' RACE reads again in MiXCR, with one record for every CDR3 protein. The repertoire consists of hundreds of thousands of distinct CDR3 sequences, with under 55% occurring once and the leading ten covering about 21%. Total RNA extraction produced at least 5.5 micrograms (per sample) for the study. Germline values: CDR1 DFQATT, CDR2 SNEGSKA (reference sequence). The CDR3 length is 17 residues. Points on this clonotype: Its antigen is not known. At one end, the junction sequence differs from germline, possibly due to a read error.

Notes on the study in general: Because donor CMV status was unknown, expanded clonotype changes were possibly confounded. Age showed a roughly linear inverse relationship with TCR beta diversity per million T cells.

The sequence was obtained from a man aged 55-75 years in good health. Sequenced input: blood. The chain couples TRBV20-1 to TRBJ1-2, with TRBD1 matching 7 bases. In nucleotides, the CDR3 is TGTAGTGCTAGAGATTCCGGACTCAGGGGGTCTAACTATGGCTACACCTTC. This translates into CSARDSGLRGSNYGYTF.